The clone carrying this T cell receptor (beta chain) has a single count. Its matching antigen is unknown. J gave up 0 bases and V 4 bases, and 6 bases lay outside the gene matches. The germline V gene encodes CDR1 LNHDA and CDR2 SQIVND (reference sequence). This CDR3 has 16 amino acids. Additional autoimmune diseases, uncontrolled infections, pregnancy or lactation disqualified patients. Scientists amplified the TCR beta CDR3 regions from RNA transcripts. First-round RT-PCR employed HTBI primers, with a second-round multiplex PCR after it. TCRdb processed the multiplex PCR reads anew with MiXCR; each CDR3 protein has one entry. This sample has some 390,000 distinct CDR3 sequences, with 18% found just once. The data are from a study of Graves' ophthalmopathy and Graves' hyperthyroidism. About the research overall: Samples of peripheral blood were obtained at initial diagnosis, prior to treatment of any kind.

General observations from the study: Thyroid clonotypes that were expanded above 0.001 frequency mostly also appeared in blood.

The sequenced sample was peripheral blood. This clonotype was sampled from a young woman with Graves' ophthalmopathy. The chain has TRBV19 and TRBJ1-5, with 7 bases matching TRBD1. CDR3 in amino acids: CASSRQGTYSNQPQHF. CDR3 bases: TGTGCCAGTAGTAGACAGGGAACATATAGCAATCAGCCCCAGCATTTT.